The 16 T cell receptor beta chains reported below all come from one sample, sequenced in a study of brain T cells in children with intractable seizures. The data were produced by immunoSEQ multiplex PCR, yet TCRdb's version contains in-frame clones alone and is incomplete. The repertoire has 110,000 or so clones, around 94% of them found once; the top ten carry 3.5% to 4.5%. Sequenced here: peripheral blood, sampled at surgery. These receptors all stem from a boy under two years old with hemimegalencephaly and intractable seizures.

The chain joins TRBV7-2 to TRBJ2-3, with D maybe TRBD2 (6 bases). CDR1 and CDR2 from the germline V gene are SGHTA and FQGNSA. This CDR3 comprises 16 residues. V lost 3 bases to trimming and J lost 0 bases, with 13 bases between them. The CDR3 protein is CASSFRAGPSTDTQYF. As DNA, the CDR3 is TGTGCCAGCAGCTTTCGAGCGGGCCCCAGCACAGATACGCAGTATTTT.

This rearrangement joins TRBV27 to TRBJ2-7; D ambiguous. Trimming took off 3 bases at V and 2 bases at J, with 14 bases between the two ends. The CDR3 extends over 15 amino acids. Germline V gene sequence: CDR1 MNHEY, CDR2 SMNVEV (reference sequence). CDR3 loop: CASSLTPNIPYEQYF. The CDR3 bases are TGTGCCAGCAGTTTGACCCCAAATATACCCTACGAGCAGTACTTC.

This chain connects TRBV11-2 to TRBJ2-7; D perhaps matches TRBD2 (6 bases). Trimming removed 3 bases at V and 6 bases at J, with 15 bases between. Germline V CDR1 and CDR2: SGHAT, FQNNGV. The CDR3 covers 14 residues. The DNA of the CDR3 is TGTGCCAGCAGCTTCTGGGGCGGGAAGGGCGAGCAGTACTTC. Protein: CASSFWGGKGEQYF.

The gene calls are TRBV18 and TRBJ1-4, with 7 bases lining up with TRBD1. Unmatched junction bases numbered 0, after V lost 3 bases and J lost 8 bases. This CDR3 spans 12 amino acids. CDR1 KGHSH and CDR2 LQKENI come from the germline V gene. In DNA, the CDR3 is TGTGCCAGCTCACCGGGACAGGAAAAACTGTTTTTT. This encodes CASSPGQEKLFF.

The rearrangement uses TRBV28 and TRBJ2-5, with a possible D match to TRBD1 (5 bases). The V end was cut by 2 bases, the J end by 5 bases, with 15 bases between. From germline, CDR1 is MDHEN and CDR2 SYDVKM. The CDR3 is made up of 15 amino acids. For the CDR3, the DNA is TGTGCCAGCAGTTTACCCGCCCAAAACAGGGAGACCCAGTACTTC. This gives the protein CASSLPAQNRETQYF. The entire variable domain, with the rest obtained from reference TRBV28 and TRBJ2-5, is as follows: DVKVTQSSRYLVKRTGEKVFLECVQDMDHENMFWYRQDPGLGLRLIYFSYDVKMKEKGDIPEGYSVSREKKERFSLILESASTNQTSMYLCASSLPAQNRETQYFGPGTRLLVL.

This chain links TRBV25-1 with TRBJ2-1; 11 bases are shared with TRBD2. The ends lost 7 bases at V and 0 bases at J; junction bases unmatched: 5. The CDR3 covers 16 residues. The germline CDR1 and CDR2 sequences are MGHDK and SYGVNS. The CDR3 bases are TGTGCCAGCACCCCGACTAGCGGGACCTCCTACAATGAGCAGTTCTTC. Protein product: CASTPTSGTSYNEQFF.

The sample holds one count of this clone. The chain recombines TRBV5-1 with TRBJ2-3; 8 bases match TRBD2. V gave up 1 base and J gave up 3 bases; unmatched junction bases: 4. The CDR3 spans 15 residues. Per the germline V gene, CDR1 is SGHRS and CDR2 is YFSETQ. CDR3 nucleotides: TGCGCCAGCAGCTTGTCCGGCGGGAGGACAGATACGCAGTATTTT. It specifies CASSLSGGRTDTQYF. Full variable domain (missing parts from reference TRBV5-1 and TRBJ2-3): KAGVTQTPRYLIKTRGQQVTLSCSPISGHRSVSWYQQTPGQGLQFLFEYFSETQRNKGNFPGRFSGRQFSNSRSEMNVSTLELGDSALYLCASSLSGGRTDTQYFGPGTRLTVL.

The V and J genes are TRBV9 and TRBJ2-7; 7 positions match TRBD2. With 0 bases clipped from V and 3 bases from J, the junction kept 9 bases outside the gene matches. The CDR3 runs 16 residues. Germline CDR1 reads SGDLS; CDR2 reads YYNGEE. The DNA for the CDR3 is TGTGCCAGCAGCGTAGTCCCACTAGCGCCGGACTACGAGCAGTACTTC. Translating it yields CASSVVPLAPDYEQYF.

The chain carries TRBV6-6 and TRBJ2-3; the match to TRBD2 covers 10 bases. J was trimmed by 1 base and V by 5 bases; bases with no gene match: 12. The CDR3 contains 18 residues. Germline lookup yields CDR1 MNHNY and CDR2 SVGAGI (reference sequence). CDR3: CASSPKSGRAGGTDTQYF. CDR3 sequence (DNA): TGTGCCAGCAGTCCTAAGAGCGGGAGGGCCGGGGGCACAGATACGCAGTATTTT.

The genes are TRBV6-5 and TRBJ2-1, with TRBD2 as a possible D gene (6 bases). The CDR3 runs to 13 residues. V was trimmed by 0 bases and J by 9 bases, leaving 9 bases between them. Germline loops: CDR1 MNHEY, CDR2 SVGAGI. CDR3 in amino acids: CASSYSEGIEQFF. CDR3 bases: TGTGCCAGCAGTTACTCGGAGGGAATTGAGCAGTTCTTC.

The CDR3 sequence is CASSPGTGNDYGYTF. CDR3 bases: TGTGCCAGCAGCCCCGGGACAGGGAACGACTATGGCTACACCTTC. V is TRBV5-4 and J is TRBJ1-2, with 9 bases fitting TRBD1. Trimming cost V 4 bases and J 3 bases; bases outside gene matches: 7. The germline V gene encodes CDR1 SGHNT and CDR2 YYREEE (reference sequence). The CDR3 length is 15 residues.

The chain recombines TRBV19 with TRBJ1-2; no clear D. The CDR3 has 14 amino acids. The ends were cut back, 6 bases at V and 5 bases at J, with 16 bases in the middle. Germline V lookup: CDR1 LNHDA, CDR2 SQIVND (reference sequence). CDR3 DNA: TGTGCCAGTAGCCCCGCAGGAAGGGCGTATGGCTACACCTTC. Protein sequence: CASSPAGRAYGYTF.

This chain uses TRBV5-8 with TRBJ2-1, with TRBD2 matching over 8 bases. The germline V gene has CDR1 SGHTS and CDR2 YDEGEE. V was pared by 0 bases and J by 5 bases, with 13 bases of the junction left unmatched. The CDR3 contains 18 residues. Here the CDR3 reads CASSLAWGHPLADNEQFF. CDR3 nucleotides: TGTGCCAGCAGCTTGGCGTGGGGACACCCACTAGCGGACAATGAGCAGTTCTTC.

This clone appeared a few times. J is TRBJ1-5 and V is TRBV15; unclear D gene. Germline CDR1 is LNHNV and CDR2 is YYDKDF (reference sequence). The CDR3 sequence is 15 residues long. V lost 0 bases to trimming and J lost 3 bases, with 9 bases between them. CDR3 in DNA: TGTGCCACCAGCAGAGATTCCAGGTTCAATCAGCCCCAGCATTTT. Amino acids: CATSRDSRFNQPQHF.

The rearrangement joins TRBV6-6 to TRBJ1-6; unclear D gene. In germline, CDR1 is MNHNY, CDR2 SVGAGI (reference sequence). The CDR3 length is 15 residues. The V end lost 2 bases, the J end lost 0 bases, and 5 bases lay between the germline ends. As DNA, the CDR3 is TGTGCCAGCAGTTACGGGAGCTCCTATAATTCACCCCTCCACTTT. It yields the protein CASSYGSSYNSPLHF.

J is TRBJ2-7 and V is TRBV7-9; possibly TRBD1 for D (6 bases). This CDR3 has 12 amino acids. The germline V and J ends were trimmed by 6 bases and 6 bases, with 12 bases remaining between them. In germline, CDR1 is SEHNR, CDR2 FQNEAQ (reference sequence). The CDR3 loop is CASRITGSEQYF. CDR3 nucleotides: TGTGCCAGCAGGATAACAGGGTCCGAGCAGTACTTC.